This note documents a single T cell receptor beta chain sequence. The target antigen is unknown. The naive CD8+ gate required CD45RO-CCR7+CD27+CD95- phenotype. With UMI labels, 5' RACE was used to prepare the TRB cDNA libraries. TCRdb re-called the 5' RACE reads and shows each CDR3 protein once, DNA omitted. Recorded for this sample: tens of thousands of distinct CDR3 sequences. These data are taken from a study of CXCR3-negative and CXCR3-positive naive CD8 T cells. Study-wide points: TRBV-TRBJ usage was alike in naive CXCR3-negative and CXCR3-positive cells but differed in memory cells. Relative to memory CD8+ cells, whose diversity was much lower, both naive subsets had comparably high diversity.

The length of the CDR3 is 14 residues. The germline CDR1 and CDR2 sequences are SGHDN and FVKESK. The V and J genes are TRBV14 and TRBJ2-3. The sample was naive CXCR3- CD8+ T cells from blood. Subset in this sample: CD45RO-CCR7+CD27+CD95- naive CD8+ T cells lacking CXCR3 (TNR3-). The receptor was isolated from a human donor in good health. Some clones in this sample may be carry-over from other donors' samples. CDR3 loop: CASSQGDYTDTQYF.